This T cell receptor beta chain originates from a study of breast tumors, draining lymph nodes, adjacent tissues. The study's findings and limits: Tumors had less TCR diversity than lymph nodes, more than nontumor tissue. Data fit most tumor T cells coming from lymph node, expanding in tumor. Luminal-like breast cancer showed significantly greater tumor-nontumor repertoire similarity than basal-like breast cancer did.

Germline CDR1 SGHTA, CDR2 FQGNSA. Trimming cost V 5 bases and J 6 bases; bases outside gene matches: 6. The CDR3 has 15 amino acids. Axillary draining lymph nodes of breast cancer patients supplied the node samples. TCRdb independently ran MiXCR on the multiplex PCR reads; one entry per CDR3 protein. Of roughly 130,000 distinct CDR3 sequences in the sample, 20% were seen once. This clonotype was detected many times. The target antigen is unknown. The sample consisted of axillary lymph node tissue. This rearrangement joins TRBV7-2 to TRBJ2-5, with 13 positions matching TRBD2. The TCR sequence derives from a female donor with breast cancer. Some clones in this sample may be carry-over from other donors' samples. CDR3 in amino acids: CASSRTSGREKTQYF. The CDR3 region has the DNA TGTGCCAGCAGCAGGACTAGCGGGAGAGAGAAGACCCAGTACTTC.